Described below is a single TCR beta chain sequence and its context. The antigen is unknown. Trimming removed 0 bases from V and 4 bases from J, with 9 bases in between. The CDR3 runs 14 residues. Germline CDR1 is SGHRS and CDR2 is YFSETQ. Sequencing was performed with immunoSEQ multiplex PCR; in TCRdb, only in-frame clones are kept and a portion is missing. The sample lists approximately 270,000 clones; roughly 90% were seen once. This specimen comes from a study of cytomegalovirus exposure and HLA in healthy donors. Study-level information: The use of the same platform for the 95 to 150 validation repertoires and the roughly 670 first-cohort repertoires was reported by a later analysis.

Whole-study findings and limits: The classifier was said to identify cytomegalovirus status with high specificity and sensitivity. Most observed TCR sequences were rare, whereas some public TCRs were detected in many donors. TCR beta chains numbering more than 150 were designated cytomegalovirus-associated.

This sequence joins TRBV5-1 and TRBJ2-3; D unclear. The TCR originated in a woman aged 18-29 years in good health and CMV-seronegative. The source material was PBMCs. DNA for the CDR3: TGCGCCAGCAGCTTGGTCGTGGGCCCAGATACGCAGTATTTT. Translating it yields CASSLVVGPDTQYF.